This T cell receptor beta chain was sequenced for a study of human T cells and chemical hapten exposure. V lost 0 bases, J lost 5 bases, and 17 bases lay in between. Germline V CDR1 and CDR2: SGHTA, FQGNSA. The CDR3 is 18 residues long. MiXCR was run by TCRdb on the 5' RACE reads, yielding one entry per CDR3 protein. The sample carries some 78,000 distinct CDR3 sequences, 6.5% to 8.5% recorded once. Total RNA was isolated from unfractionated whole blood. This clonotype was observed a few times. The chain links TRBV7-2 to TRBJ2-6; maybe TRBD2 (5 bases). The TCR originated in a male donor in good health. DNA for the CDR3: TGTGCCAGCAGCTTAGCGGTCAGGAGGAGACCTCGGGCCAACGTCCTGACTTTC. Its translation: CASSLAVRRRPRANVLTF.